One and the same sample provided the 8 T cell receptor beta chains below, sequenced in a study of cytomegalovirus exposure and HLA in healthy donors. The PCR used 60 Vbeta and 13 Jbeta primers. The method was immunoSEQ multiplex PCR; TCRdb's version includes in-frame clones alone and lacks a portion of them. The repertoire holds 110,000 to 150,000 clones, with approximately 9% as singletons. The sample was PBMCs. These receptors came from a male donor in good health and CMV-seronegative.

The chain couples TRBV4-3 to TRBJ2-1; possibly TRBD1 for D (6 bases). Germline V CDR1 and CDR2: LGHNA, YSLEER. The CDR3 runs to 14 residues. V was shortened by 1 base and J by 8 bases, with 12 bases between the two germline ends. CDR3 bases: TGCGCCAGCAGCCAAGGAGTACAGGGCGATGAGCAGTTCTTC. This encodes CASSQGVQGDEQFF.

The CDR3 sequence is CASSRTSGDTDTQYF. The CDR3 DNA follows: TGTGCCAGCAGTCGAACTAGCGGGGACACAGATACGCAGTATTTT. The chain has TRBV6-5 and TRBJ2-3, with TRBD2 matching 10 bases. V dropped 5 bases and J dropped 2; count of bases not matched to a gene: 4. There are 15 residues in the CDR3. CDR1 and CDR2 from the germline V gene are MNHEY and SVGAGI.

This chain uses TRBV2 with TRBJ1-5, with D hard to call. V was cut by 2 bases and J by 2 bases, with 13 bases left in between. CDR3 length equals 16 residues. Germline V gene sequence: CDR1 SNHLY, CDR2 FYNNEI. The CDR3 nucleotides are TGTGCCAGCAGTGAATACGGGGTCGGAGGCAATCAGCCCCAGCATTTT. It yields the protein CASSEYGVGGNQPQHF.

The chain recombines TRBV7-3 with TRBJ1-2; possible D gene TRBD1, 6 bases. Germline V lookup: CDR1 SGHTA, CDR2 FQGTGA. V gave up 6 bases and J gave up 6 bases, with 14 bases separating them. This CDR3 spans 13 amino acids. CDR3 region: CASRKSGAHGYTF. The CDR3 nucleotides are TGTGCCAGCAGGAAATCAGGGGCCCATGGCTACACCTTC. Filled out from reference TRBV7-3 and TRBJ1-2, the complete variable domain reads GAGVSQTPSNKVTEKGKYVELRCDPISGHTALYWYRQSLGQGPEFLIYFQGTGAADDSGLPNDRFFAVRPEGSVSTLKIQRTERGDSAVYLCASRKSGAHGYTFGSGTRLTVV.

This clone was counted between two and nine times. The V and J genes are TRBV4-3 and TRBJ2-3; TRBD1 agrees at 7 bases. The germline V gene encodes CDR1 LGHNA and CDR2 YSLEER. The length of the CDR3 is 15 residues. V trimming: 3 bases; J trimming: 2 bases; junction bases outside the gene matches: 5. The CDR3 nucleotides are TGCGCCAGCAGCCAGGACAGGCCTCACACAGATACGCAGTATTTT. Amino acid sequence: CASSQDRPHTDTQYF.

The CDR3 DNA follows: TGCGCCAGCAGCTTGGGGGACGGGGGACGCTCACCCCTCCACTTT. It translates to CASSLGDGGRSPLHF. The rearrangement links TRBV5-1 to TRBJ1-6, with a tentative D call TRBD1 (5 bases). CDR1 is SGHRS, CDR2 YFSETQ, per germline. V gave up 0 bases and J gave up 10 bases, with 14 bases separating them. The CDR3 runs to 15 residues.

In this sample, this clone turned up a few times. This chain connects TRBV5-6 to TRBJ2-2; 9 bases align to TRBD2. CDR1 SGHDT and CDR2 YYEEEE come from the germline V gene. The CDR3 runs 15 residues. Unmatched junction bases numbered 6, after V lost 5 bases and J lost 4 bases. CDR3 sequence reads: CASRGGRAVTGELFF. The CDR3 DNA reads TGTGCCAGCAGGGGCGGGAGGGCCGTCACCGGGGAGCTGTTTTTT.

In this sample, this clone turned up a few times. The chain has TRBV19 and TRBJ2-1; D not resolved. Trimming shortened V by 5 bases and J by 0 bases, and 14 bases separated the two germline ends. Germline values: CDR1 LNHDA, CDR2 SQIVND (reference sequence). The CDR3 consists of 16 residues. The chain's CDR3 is CASSAARRSSYNEQFF. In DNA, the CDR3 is TGTGCCAGTAGTGCCGCTAGACGCAGCTCCTACAATGAGCAGTTCTTC.